This record covers a single T cell receptor (beta chain). Its antigen is unidentified. This entry is derived from a study of shared clonotypes between healthy human individuals. Findings and caveats of the study: An effect of sequencing depth on clonotype sharing among donors was expected. A reduction in generation probabilities was seen for non-shared clonotypes relative to those shared by all four donors.

Assay runs were performed at deep level. Here immunoSEQ multiplex PCR was the method, and the copy in TCRdb shows in-frame clones only, minus some. The repertoire holds around 2.5 million clones, with 90% to 95% as singletons. None of the donors, who were healthy HIV-negative adults, had recently had acute infections or vaccinations. The germline CDR1 and CDR2 sequences are LGHNA and YSLEER. The CDR3 length is 15 residues. Trimming pared 0 bases from V and 4 bases from J, leaving 10 bases between. Sequencing was done on a sample of naive CD4+ T cells from PBMCs. Subset indicated: CD45RA+ positively selected. The source of this sequence is a man aged 18-30 years in good health. Some clones in this sample may be carry-over from other donors' samples. V gene TRBV4-3 combines with J gene TRBJ1-5; D is unresolved. CDR3 protein: CASSQDHGRNQPQHF. CDR3 nucleotides: TGCGCCAGCAGCCAAGATCACGGCAGAAATCAGCCCCAGCATTTT.